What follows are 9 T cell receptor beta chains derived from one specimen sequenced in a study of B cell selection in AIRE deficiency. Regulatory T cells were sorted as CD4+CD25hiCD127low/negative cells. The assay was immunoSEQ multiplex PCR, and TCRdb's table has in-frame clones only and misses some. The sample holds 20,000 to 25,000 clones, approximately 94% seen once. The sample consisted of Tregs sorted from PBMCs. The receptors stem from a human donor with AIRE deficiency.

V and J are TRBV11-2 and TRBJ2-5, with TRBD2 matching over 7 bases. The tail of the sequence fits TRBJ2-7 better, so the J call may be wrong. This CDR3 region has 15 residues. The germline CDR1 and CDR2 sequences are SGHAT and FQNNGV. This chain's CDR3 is CASSLDSGPHYEQYF. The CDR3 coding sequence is TGTGCCAGCAGCTTAGATAGCGGGCCTCACTACGAGCAGTACTTC.

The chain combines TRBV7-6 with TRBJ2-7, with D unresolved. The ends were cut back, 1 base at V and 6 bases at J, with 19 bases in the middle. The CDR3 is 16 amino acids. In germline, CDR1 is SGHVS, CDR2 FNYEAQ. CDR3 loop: CASSLVASLEIREQYF. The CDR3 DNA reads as TGTGCCAGCAGCTTAGTTGCGTCGTTGGAGATACGCGAGCAGTACTTC.

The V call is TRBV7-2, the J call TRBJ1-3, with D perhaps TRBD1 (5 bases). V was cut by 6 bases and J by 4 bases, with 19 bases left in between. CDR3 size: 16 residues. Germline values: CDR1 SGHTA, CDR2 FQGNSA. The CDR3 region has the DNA TGTGCCAGCAGTTTACGCGGGACTGTGTGGGGAAACACCATATATTTT. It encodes CASSLRGTVWGNTIYF.

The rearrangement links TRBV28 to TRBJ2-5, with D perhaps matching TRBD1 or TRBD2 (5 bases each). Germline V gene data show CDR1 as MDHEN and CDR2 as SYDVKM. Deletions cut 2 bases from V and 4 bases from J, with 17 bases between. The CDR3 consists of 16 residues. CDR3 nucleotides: TGTGCCAGCAGTTTAGTGGTGGGACGGGCATTAGAGACCCAGTACTTC. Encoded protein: CASSLVVGRALETQYF.

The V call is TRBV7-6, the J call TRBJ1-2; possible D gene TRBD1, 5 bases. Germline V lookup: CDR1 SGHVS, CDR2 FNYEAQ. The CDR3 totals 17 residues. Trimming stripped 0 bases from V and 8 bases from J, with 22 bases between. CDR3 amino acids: CASSLARGSTSFRGYTF. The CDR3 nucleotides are TGTGCCAGCAGCTTAGCCCGGGGGTCCACCTCTTTTCGAGGCTACACCTTC.

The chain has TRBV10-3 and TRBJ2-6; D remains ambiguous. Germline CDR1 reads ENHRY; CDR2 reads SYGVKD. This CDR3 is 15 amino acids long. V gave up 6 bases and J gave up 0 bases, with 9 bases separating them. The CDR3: CAIRRTDSGANVLTF. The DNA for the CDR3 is TGTGCCATCAGACGCACGGACTCTGGGGCCAACGTCCTGACTTTC.

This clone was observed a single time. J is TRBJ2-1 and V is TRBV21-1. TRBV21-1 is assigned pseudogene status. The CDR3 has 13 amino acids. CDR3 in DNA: TGTGCCAGCAGCAAAGGAAGGGCAGGGGAGGAGTTCTTC. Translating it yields CASSKGRAGEEFF.

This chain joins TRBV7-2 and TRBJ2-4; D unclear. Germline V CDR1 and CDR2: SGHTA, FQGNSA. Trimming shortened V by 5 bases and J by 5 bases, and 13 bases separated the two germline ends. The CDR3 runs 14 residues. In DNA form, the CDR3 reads TGTGCCAGCAGCCTAGGGATTCTGGAAAACATTCAGTACTTC. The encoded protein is CASSLGILENIQYF.

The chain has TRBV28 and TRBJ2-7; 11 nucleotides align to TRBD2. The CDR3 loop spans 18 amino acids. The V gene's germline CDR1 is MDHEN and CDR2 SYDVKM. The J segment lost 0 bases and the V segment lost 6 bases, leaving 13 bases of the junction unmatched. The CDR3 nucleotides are TGTGCCAGCAGCCTAGGACTAGCGGGTTCTCGCTCCTCCTACGAGCAGTACTTC. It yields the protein CASSLGLAGSRSSYEQYF.